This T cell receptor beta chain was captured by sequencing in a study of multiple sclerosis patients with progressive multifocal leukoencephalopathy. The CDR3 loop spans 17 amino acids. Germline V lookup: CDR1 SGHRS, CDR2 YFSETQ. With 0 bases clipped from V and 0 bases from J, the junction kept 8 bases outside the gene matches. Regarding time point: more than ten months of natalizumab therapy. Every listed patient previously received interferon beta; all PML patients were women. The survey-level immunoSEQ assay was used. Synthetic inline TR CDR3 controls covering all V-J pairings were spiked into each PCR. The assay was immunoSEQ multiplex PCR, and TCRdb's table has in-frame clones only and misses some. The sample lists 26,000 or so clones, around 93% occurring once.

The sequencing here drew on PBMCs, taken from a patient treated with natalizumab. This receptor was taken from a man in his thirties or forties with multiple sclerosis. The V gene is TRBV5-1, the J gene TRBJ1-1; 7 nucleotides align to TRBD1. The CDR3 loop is CASSLARPGGVNTEAFF. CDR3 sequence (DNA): TGCGCCAGCAGCTTGGCGAGGCCAGGGGGGGTGAACACTGAAGCTTTCTTT.